This T cell receptor beta chain was recorded in a study of blood T cells in healthy people across ages. Study findings and constraints: Compared with aged donors, long-lived donors showed fewer expanded clones, suggesting selection. A roughly linear fall in TCR beta diversity per million T cells was seen with increasing age.

Each donor had around 9.2 milliliters of peripheral blood drawn. Details on this clonotype: Its cognate antigen is unknown.

CDR3 length equals 15 residues. Germline V gene data show CDR1 as LGHDT and CDR2 as YNNKEL (reference sequence). V was clipped by 0 bases and J by 9 bases, with 15 bases between them. Using a J-beta primer mix together with a sample-barcoded 5' primer, a second PCR was run for roughly 6 to 11 cycles. TCRdb used MiXCR to reprocess the 5' RACE reads, holding one entry per CDR3 protein. The sample contains 750,000 to 950,000 distinct CDR3 sequences, roughly 50% of which appear only once. The TCR comes from a man of 80 years or more in good health. The V gene is TRBV3-1, the J gene TRBJ2-1; D perhaps matches TRBD2 (7 bases). The material sequenced was blood. This CDR3 reads CASSQDSRGAGEQFF. As DNA, the CDR3 is TGTGCCAGCAGCCAAGATAGCCGGGGGGCAGGTGAGCAGTTCTTC.